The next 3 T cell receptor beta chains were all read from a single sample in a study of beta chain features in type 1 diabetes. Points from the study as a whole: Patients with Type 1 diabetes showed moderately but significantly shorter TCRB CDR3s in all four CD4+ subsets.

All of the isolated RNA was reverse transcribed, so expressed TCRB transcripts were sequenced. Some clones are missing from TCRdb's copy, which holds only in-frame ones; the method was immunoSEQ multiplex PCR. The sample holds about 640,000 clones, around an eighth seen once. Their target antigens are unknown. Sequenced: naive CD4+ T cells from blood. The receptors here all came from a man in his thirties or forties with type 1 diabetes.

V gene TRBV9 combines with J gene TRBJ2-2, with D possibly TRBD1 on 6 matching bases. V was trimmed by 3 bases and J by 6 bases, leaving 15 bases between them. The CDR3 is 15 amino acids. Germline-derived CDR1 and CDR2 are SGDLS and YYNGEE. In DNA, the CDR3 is TGTGCCAGCAGCGGGTCTGAAACAGGGCCCGGGGAGCTGTTTTTT. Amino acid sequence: CASSGSETGPGELFF.

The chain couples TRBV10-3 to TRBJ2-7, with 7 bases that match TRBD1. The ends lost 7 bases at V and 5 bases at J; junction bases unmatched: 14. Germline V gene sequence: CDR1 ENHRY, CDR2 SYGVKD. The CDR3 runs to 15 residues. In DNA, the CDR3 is TGTGCCATCATAAGACAGGCAGGGGGTATCCACGAGCAGTACTTC. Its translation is CAIIRQAGGIHEQYF.

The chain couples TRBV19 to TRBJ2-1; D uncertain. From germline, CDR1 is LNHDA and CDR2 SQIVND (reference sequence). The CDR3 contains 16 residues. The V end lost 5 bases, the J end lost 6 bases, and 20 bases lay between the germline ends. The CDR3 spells CASSPEIVHSGNEQFF. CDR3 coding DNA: TGTGCCAGTAGTCCTGAAATCGTCCACTCCGGCAATGAGCAGTTCTTC.